The 23 T cell receptor beta chains below were found in one sample sequenced in a study of preoperative IRX-2 immunotherapy in early breast cancer. Sequencing used immunoSEQ multiplex PCR; TCRdb keeps in-frame clones, though not all of them. This table has over 60,000 clones, 94% appearing once. Treatment meaning: preoperative locoregional IRX-2 cytokine immunotherapy. The specimen was obtained from a patient treated with IRX-2 immunotherapy. The receptors were sampled from a human donor with breast cancer.

The V gene is TRBV27, the J gene TRBJ2-2; TRBD1 matches at 7 bases. Looked up from germline, CDR1 is MNHEY and CDR2 is SMNVEV (reference sequence). The CDR3 is 15 amino acids. V gave up 2 bases and J gave up 5 bases; unmatched junction bases: 5. CDR3 nucleotides: TGTGCCAGCAGTTTAAGACAGGGTGGTACCGGGGAGCTGTTTTTT. This gives the protein CASSLRQGGTGELFF.

The V gene is TRBV11-3, the J gene TRBJ2-7, with a weak D call TRBD1 (5 bases). This CDR3 is 14 amino acids long. The germline V gene encodes CDR1 SGHNT and CDR2 YENEEA. With 3 bases removed from V and 2 bases from J, the gap between germline ends came to 11 bases. CDR3 sequence (DNA): TGTGCCAGCAGCTTCCAGGGAAGGCCCTACGAGCAGTACTTC. Protein sequence: CASSFQGRPYEQYF.

The chain combines TRBV7-9 with TRBJ1-1; TRBD1 is a possible D gene (6 bases). Trimming stripped 1 base from V and 6 bases from J, with 15 bases between. Germline loops: CDR1 SEHNR, CDR2 FQNEAQ (reference sequence). The CDR3 sequence is 15 residues long. CDR3 region: CASSLVTQGSAEAFF. The DNA for the CDR3 is TGTGCCAGCAGCTTAGTCACCCAGGGGTCGGCTGAAGCTTTCTTT. Variable domain in full (rest from reference TRBV7-9 and TRBJ1-1): DTGVSQNPRHKITKRGQNVTFRCDPISEHNRLYWYRQTLGQGPEFLTYFQNEAQLEKSRLLSDRFSAERPKGSFSTLEIQRTEQGDSAMYLCASSLVTQGSAEAFFGQGTRLTVV.

The chain recombines TRBV5-1 with TRBJ1-1, with D perhaps TRBD1 (6 bases). There are 16 residues in the CDR3. Germline-derived CDR1 and CDR2 are SGHRS and YFSETQ. Trimming removed 0 bases from V and 0 bases from J, with 12 bases in between. The CDR3 here is CASSLVFGGLNTEAFF. The CDR3 DNA sequence: TGCGCCAGCAGCTTGGTTTTCGGGGGGCTGAACACTGAAGCTTTCTTT.

The chain links TRBV7-3 to TRBJ1-1; 7 nucleotides match TRBD1. This CDR3 region has 15 residues. Looked up from germline, CDR1 is SGHTA and CDR2 is FQGTGA. Trimming took 5 bases from V and 3 from J; bases not matched to a gene: 9. The CDR3 sequence: CASSRGGGEDTEAFF. The CDR3 coding sequence is TGTGCCAGCAGCAGAGGGGGCGGGGAGGACACTGAAGCTTTCTTT.

The CDR3 loop is CASRLTRSYNSPLHF. In DNA form, the CDR3 reads TGTGCCAGCAGACTCACCAGGTCATATAATTCACCCCTCCACTTT. The chain uses TRBV11-2 and TRBJ1-6; unclear D gene. With 6 bases removed from V and 4 bases from J, the gap between germline ends came to 13 bases. Looked up from germline, CDR1 is SGHAT and CDR2 is FQNNGV. This CDR3 has 15 residues.

The rearrangement uses TRBV7-2 and TRBJ2-7; either TRBD1 or TRBD2 may fit D (7 bases each). Germline assignment: CDR1 SGHTA and CDR2 FQGNSA. The ends were cut back, 2 bases at V and 6 bases at J, with 17 bases in the middle. The CDR3 totals 15 residues. The CDR3 region is CASSLIRGGTGEQYF. The DNA for the CDR3 is TGTGCCAGCAGCTTAATCAGGGGGGGAACCGGCGAGCAGTACTTC.

V is TRBV7-8 and J is TRBJ1-5, with D perhaps TRBD1 (5 bases). CDR1 SGHVS and CDR2 FQNEAQ come from the germline V gene. The CDR3 spans 15 residues. The V end was cut by 0 bases, the J end by 4 bases, with 10 bases between. The CDR3: CASSLAQGDNQPQHF. The CDR3 bases are TGTGCCAGCAGCTTAGCGCAGGGTGATAATCAGCCCCAGCATTTT.

The V call is TRBV2, the J call TRBJ2-2; the match to TRBD2 covers 10 bases. Per germline, CDR1 SNHLY and CDR2 FYNNEI. This CDR3 contains 16 residues. The V segment lost 4 bases and the J segment 4 bases; nucleotides outside the gene matches: 6. The CDR3 coding sequence is TGTGCCAGCAGTGCGCTAGCGGGGGTGATCACCGGGGAGCTGTTTTTT. The encoded protein is CASSALAGVITGELFF. The full variable domain, in which reference TRBV2 and TRBJ2-2 provide the parts outside the CDR3, is EPEVTQTPSHQVTQMGQEVILRCVPISNHLYFYWYRQILGQKVEFLVSFYNNEISEKSEIFDDQFSVERPDGSNFTLKIRSTKLEDSAMYFCASSALAGVITGELFFGEGSRLTVL.

The V and J genes are TRBV11-2 and TRBJ2-3; possible D gene TRBD2, 6 bases. The germline gives CDR1 SGHAT, CDR2 FQNNGV. Trimming pared 3 bases from V and 0 bases from J, leaving 10 bases between. The CDR3 spans 15 residues. The CDR3 DNA reads TGTGCCAGCAGCTTTGCGGGGTCTAGCACAGATACGCAGTATTTT. It is translated as CASSFAGSSTDTQYF.

The J gene is TRBJ2-2, the V gene TRBV10-3, with 7 bases that match TRBD1. The CDR3 spans 18 residues. The germline V gene has CDR1 ENHRY and CDR2 SYGVKD. Germline trimming cut 0 bases from V and 6 bases from J; bases unmatched to any gene: 13. CDR3 DNA sequence: TGTGCCATCAGTGAGTCGATTACGAGACAGGGACCTCCCGGGGAGCTGTTTTTT. The encoded protein is CAISESITRQGPPGELFF.

This rearrangement joins TRBV4-1 to TRBJ2-1, with TRBD2 as a possible D gene (6 bases). The germline CDR1 and CDR2 sequences are MGHRA and YSYEKL. The V and J ends lost 0 bases and 9 bases respectively, with 12 bases between them. The CDR3 runs to 14 residues. This chain's CDR3 is CASSQEGLSGEQFF. For the CDR3, the DNA is TGCGCCAGCAGCCAAGAGGGACTCTCGGGTGAGCAGTTCTTC.

The chain joins TRBV5-6 to TRBJ2-2, with 7 bases matching TRBD1. CDR1 SGHDT and CDR2 YYEEEE come from the germline V gene. J was trimmed by 6 bases and V by 5 bases; bases with no gene match: 10. The CDR3 totals 15 residues. The CDR3 spells CASRAGTAGSGELFF. CDR3 nucleotide sequence: TGTGCCAGCAGAGCCGGGACAGCAGGGTCCGGGGAGCTGTTTTTT.

This clone appeared once. The chain is built from TRBV6-1 and TRBJ2-3; 7 positions match TRBD2. The CDR3 runs 14 residues. The V segment lost 2 bases and the J segment 4 bases; nucleotides outside the gene matches: 3. Germline lookup yields CDR1 MNHNS and CDR2 SASEGT. CDR3 region: CASSEQRGPDTQYF. The CDR3 nucleotides read TGTGCCAGCAGTGAACAGCGGGGCCCAGATACGCAGTATTTT.

This chain connects TRBV25-1 to TRBJ1-6; D is unclear. V was cut by 8 bases and J by 8 bases, with 16 bases left in between. The CDR3 totals 14 residues. Germline V CDR1 and CDR2: MGHDK, SYGVNS. CDR3 sequence: CASEPRAYDSPLHF. DNA for the CDR3: TGTGCCAGCGAACCCCGGGCCTACGATTCACCCCTCCACTTT.

The chain couples TRBV30 to TRBJ1-4; 8 bases are a match to TRBD1. The CDR3 extends over 16 amino acids. Germline V CDR1 and CDR2: GTSNPN, SVGIG (reference sequence). The ends lost 5 bases at V and 5 bases at J; junction bases unmatched: 13. CDR3 nucleotide sequence: TGTGCCTGGTCAGGCGGCAGGGGGCGAGGGAATGAAAAACTGTTTTTT. Amino acid sequence: CAWSGGRGRGNEKLFF.

This chain joins TRBV7-6 and TRBJ2-5; no clear D. The CDR3 runs 12 residues. Trimming shortened V by 5 bases and J by 5 bases, and 9 bases separated the two germline ends. Germline V CDR1 and CDR2: SGHVS, FNYEAQ. CDR3: CASSPPEETQYF. The CDR3 coding sequence is TGTGCCAGCAGCCCTCCCGAGGAGACCCAGTACTTC.

The chain links TRBV5-4 to TRBJ2-5, with 7 nucleotides matching TRBD2. The CDR3 loop spans 14 amino acids. J was trimmed by 9 bases and V by 2 bases; bases with no gene match: 10. CDR1 SGHNT and CDR2 YYREEE come from the germline V gene (reference sequence). This CDR3 is CASSLAVGGRSQYF. The DNA for the CDR3 is TGTGCCAGCAGCTTAGCTGTCGGGGGGAGATCCCAGTACTTC.

This chain connects TRBV12-5 to TRBJ2-3; 10 bases match TRBD1. The V and J ends lost 1 base and 5 bases, in that order; junction bases with no gene match: 3. The germline CDR1 and CDR2 sequences are LGHNT and FRNRAP. The CDR3 has 15 amino acids. The CDR3 DNA reads TGTGCTAGTGGTTTGGGGGACAGGGGTGGAGATACGCAGTATTTT. Translation: CASGLGDRGGDTQYF. Full variable domain (missing parts from reference TRBV12-5 and TRBJ2-3): DARVTQTPRHKVTEMGQEVTMRCQPILGHNTVFWYRQTMMQGLELLAYFRNRAPLDDSGMPKDRFSAEMPDATLATLKIQPSEPRDSAVYFCASGLGDRGGDTQYFGPGTRLTVL.

This chain joins TRBV27 and TRBJ2-5; no clear D. The germline CDR1 and CDR2 sequences are MNHEY and SMNVEV (reference sequence). V was trimmed by 0 bases and J by 3 bases, leaving 8 bases between them. The CDR3 extends over 14 amino acids. CDR3 sequence: CASSLSALEETQYF. CDR3 nucleotides: TGTGCCAGCAGTTTATCAGCTCTCGAAGAGACCCAGTACTTC.

This chain joins TRBV28 and TRBJ1-6; TRBD1 might be the D (5 bases). This CDR3 has 15 amino acids. V lost 1 base and J lost 11, with 15 bases in between. Germline V gene lookup returns CDR1 MDHEN and CDR2 SYDVKM. The DNA of the CDR3 is TGTGCCAGCAGTTTATTTTTAGGACACCTAACACCCCTCCACTTT. It is translated as CASSLFLGHLTPLHF. Full variable domain (outside the CDR3, taken from reference TRBV28 and TRBJ1-6): DVKVTQSSRYLVKRTGEKVFLECVQDMDHENMFWYRQDPGLGLRLIYFSYDVKMKEKGDIPEGYSVSREKKERFSLILESASTNQTSMYLCASSLFLGHLTPLHFGNGTRLTVT.

The V gene is TRBV5-5, the J gene TRBJ2-7, with 9 bases that match TRBD1. The CDR3 has 14 residues. CDR1 is SGHKS and CDR2 is YYEKEE in the germline V gene (reference sequence). The V segment lost 0 bases and the J segment 3 bases; nucleotides outside the gene matches: 1. CDR3 nucleotide sequence: TGTGCCAGCAGCTTGGGGGGACAGGGCTACGAGCAGTACTTC. Protein: CASSLGGQGYEQYF.

This chain joins TRBV19 and TRBJ2-5; 10 positions match TRBD1. CDR3 length: 17 amino acids. V was clipped by 5 bases and J by 4 bases; unmatched bases: 13. CDR1 and CDR2 (germline): LNHDA, SQIVND (reference sequence). The CDR3 DNA reads TGTGCCAGTAGTTTGCCGGGACAGGGGTTTAAAGGAGAGACCCAGTACTTC. As protein: CASSLPGQGFKGETQYF.